This is a list of T cell receptor beta chains from one sample in a study of blood T cell repertoires in COVID-19. Generated by immunoSEQ multiplex PCR, the TCRdb table keeps only in-frame clones and is missing some. Of 450,000 to 500,000 clones listed, roughly nine tenths were seen once; the top ten hold roughly 8%. What was sequenced was PBMCs or T cells enriched from blood (not recorded which). The source of these receptors is a woman aged 60 to 75 who had recovered from COVID-19. CDR3s include the opening cysteine and the closing phenylalanine or tryptophan. A D gene is named only where the DNA matches it firmly. For some rows the clone size is stated as once, few or many, or as a class when expanded; others skip it.

abundance	v_gene	d_gene	j_gene	CDR3nt	CDR3aa
-	TRBV2	-	TRBJ1-5	TGTGCCACCTCCCCCCGGGAAGATTTTGCTCAGCCCCAGCATTTT	CATSPREDFAQPQHF
-	TRBV30	-	TRBJ1-1	TGTGCCTGGAGTTTGGACAGAATACTGAACACTGAAGCTTTCTTT	CAWSLDRILNTEAFF
-	TRBV11-2	TRBD2	TRBJ2-1	TGTGCCAGCAGCGGACTAGCTACCCTTTACAATGAGCAGTTCTTC	CASSGLATLYNEQFF
-	TRBV27	-	TRBJ2-2	TGTGCCAGCAGTTTATCCCCCCATATGAGGGCCGGGGAGCTGTTTTTT	CASSLSPHMRAGELFF
-	TRBV24-1	TRBD1	TRBJ2-7	TGTGCCACCAGTGATGCCGGACAGGGAGTTGACTACGAGCAGTACTTC	CATSDAGQGVDYEQYF
-	TRBV5-1	TRBD1	TRBJ1-2	TGCGCCAGCAGCTTGGAGGCAGGGGGAGTGGGAGGCTACACCTTC	CASSLEAGGVGGYTF
-	TRBV19	-	TRBJ2-6	TGTGCCAGTAGGGAGGGGAGCCTGGGAGCCAACGTCCTGACTTTC	CASREGSLGANVLTF
-	TRBV2	-	TRBJ1-1	TGTGCCAGCAGCGGACAGTCGGACACTGAAGCTTTCTTT	CASSGQSDTEAFF
-	TRBV4-1	TRBD1	TRBJ1-2	TGCGCCAGCAGCCTTCGACAGGGGCCCTCTAACTATGGCTACACCTTC	CASSLRQGPSNYGYTF
once	TRBV10-2	TRBD1	TRBJ2-3	TGCGCCAGCAATCCACAGGGGGCTGGTGCCGATACGCAGTATTTT	CASNPQGAGADTQYF
-	TRBV3-1/TRBV3-2	TRBD2	TRBJ2-3	TGTGCCAGCAGCCATAAGCGGGGGGGAGGAGATACGCAGTATTTT	CASSHKRGGGDTQYF
-	TRBV7-2	-	TRBJ2-5	TGTGCCAGCAGCCGCCAACTAGGGCTGGGGTACCTAGTGGAAGAGACCCAGTACTTC	CASSRQLGLGYLVEETQYF
-	TRBV28	TRBD1	TRBJ1-1	TGTGCCAGCAGTTTTGGGACAGATGAAGCTTTCTTT	CASSFGTDEAFF
-	TRBV12-3/TRBV12-4	-	TRBJ2-1	TGTGCCAGCACTCCCGGGACAATCAATGAGCAGTTCTTC	CASTPGTINEQFF
-	TRBV2	TRBD1	TRBJ2-1	TGTGCCAGCAGGTACAGGGGGCATAACAATGAGCAGTTCTTC	CASRYRGHNNEQFF
few	TRBV30	-	TRBJ1-1	TGTGCCTGGAGTCGTCAAGCACTTAGACTCCCGGGGTCGAACACTGAAGCTTTCTTT	CAWSRQALRLPGSNTEAFF
once	TRBV3-1/TRBV3-2	TRBD2	TRBJ2-3	TGTGCCAGCAGCCCCGGGGGGGCAGATACGCAGTATTTT	CASSPGGADTQYF
-	TRBV19	TRBD2	TRBJ2-5	TGTGCCAGTAGTATTCCCGGGAGGGGCAGGCGGGAGACCCAGTACTTC	CASSIPGRGRRETQYF
-	TRBV4-1	TRBD1	TRBJ1-3	TGCGCCAGCAGCCTCCGGACAGGGGAAGGCACCATATATTTT	CASSLRTGEGTIYF
-	TRBV3-1/TRBV3-2	-	TRBJ1-3	TGTGCCAGCAGCCAGAGATGGTCTGGAAACACCATATATTTT	CASSQRWSGNTIYF
-	TRBV19	-	TRBJ1-1	TGTGCCAGTAGTATAGAGGGAGGGACTGAAGCTTTCTTT	CASSIEGGTEAFF
-	TRBV24-1	TRBD1	TRBJ1-2	TGTGCCACCGGAGGAGGACAGGCCTATGGCTACACCTTC	CATGGGQAYGYTF
few	TRBV5-1	-	TRBJ2-5	TGCGCCAGCAGCCCGGGAGTGGGGAAAGAGACCCAGTACTTC	CASSPGVGKETQYF
once	TRBV12-3/TRBV12-4	-	TRBJ1-2	TGTGCCAGCAGTTTAGCGCGAAGCTACACCTTC	CASSLARSYTF
few	TRBV7-7	TRBD1	TRBJ1-5	TGTGCCAGCAGGTCCGGACAGGGGTTCAATCAGCCCCAGCATTTT	CASRSGQGFNQPQHF
-	TRBV23-1	-	TRBJ1-1	TGCGCCAGCAGTCAAGATGAACAGAGCATGAACACTGAAGCTTTCTTT	CASSQDEQSMNTEAFF
-	TRBV6-5	-	TRBJ1-6	TGTGCCAGCAGTTATGACGGGAGTGGTTCACCCCTCCACTTT	CASSYDGSGSPLHF
-	TRBV6-5	-	TRBJ1-2	TGTGCCAGCACCGCAGGGTATGGCTACACCTTC	CASTAGYGYTF
-	TRBV4-2	TRBD1	TRBJ1-2	TGTGCCAGCAGCCAAGTACAGGGGGCCTTGGATGGCTACACCTTC	CASSQVQGALDGYTF
-	TRBV18	TRBD1	TRBJ1-1	TGTGCCAGCTCACCGCTTTACCCAGGGGGCTCGAACACTGAAGCTTTCTTT	CASSPLYPGGSNTEAFF
-	TRBV28	TRBD2	TRBJ2-3	TGTGCCAGCAGCCTAGCGGGTGCGGCAGATACGCAGTATTTT	CASSLAGAADTQYF
-	TRBV20-1	-	TRBJ1-1	TGCAGTGCTAGTAGCGGGGGGGGAGGGACTGAAGCTTTCTTT	CSASSGGGGTEAFF
-	TRBV28	TRBD1	TRBJ1-4	TGTGCCAGCAGTTTAACAGGGGCAGGAGAAAAACTGTTTTTT	CASSLTGAGEKLFF
-	TRBV14	TRBD1	TRBJ1-2	TGTGCCAGCAGCTCCCGGACAGGCCGAGCTAACTATGGCTACACCTTC	CASSSRTGRANYGYTF
-	TRBV27	-	TRBJ1-4	TGTGCCAGCAGGAACCTGGACGGGATCAATGAAAAACTGTTTTTT	CASRNLDGINEKLFF
-	TRBV5-1	TRBD1	TRBJ1-1	TGCGCCAGTCAAGAGGGGGCTGGGACTGAAGCTTTCTTT	CASQEGAGTEAFF
-	TRBV24-1	TRBD1	TRBJ1-5	TGTGCCACCAGGGGACAGGGGGATCAGCCCCAGCATTTT	CATRGQGDQPQHF
-	TRBV5-1	TRBD1	TRBJ1-2	TGCGCCAGCAGCTTTCCACAGGGGACTAGTGGCTACACCTTC	CASSFPQGTSGYTF
-	TRBV5-1	TRBD2	TRBJ2-3	TGCGCCAGCAGCTTGGAGTTCGCGGGGGGTACAGATACGCAGTATTTT	CASSLEFAGGTDTQYF
-	TRBV18	-	TRBJ1-2	TGTGCCAGCTCCCCCTCGGGGGTCTCAGGAGGCTACACCTTC	CASSPSGVSGGYTF
few	TRBV19	TRBD1	TRBJ2-2	TGTGCCAGTAGCCAGGGGGCTGGGGAGCTGTTTTTT	CASSQGAGELFF
-	TRBV5-1	-	TRBJ1-2	TGCGCCAGCAGCTTAGACAGGTTGGGGGACGGCTACACCTTC	CASSLDRLGDGYTF
-	TRBV5-4	TRBD1	TRBJ1-2	TGTGCCAGCAGCACCCAAAACAGGGGGCAGTGGGGCTACACCTTC	CASSTQNRGQWGYTF